This T cell receptor (beta chain) was identified during a study of blood T cells in healthy people across ages. V lost 8 bases, J lost 1 base, and 11 bases lay in between. CDR3 length equals 12 residues. Germline V gene lookup returns CDR1 SQVTM and CDR2 ANQGSEA. Researchers report isolating at least 6 million PBMCs per sample. Whole-study findings and limits: Older age coincided with a roughly linear decline in TCR beta diversity per million T cells.

Primed by a sample-barcoded 5' primer and a J-beta primer mix, a second PCR proceeded for about 7 to 12 cycles. TCRdb re-derived calls from the 5' RACE reads in MiXCR, one entry per CDR3 protein. The table has approximately 800,000 distinct CDR3 sequences, roughly 53% seen once; the top ten hold approximately 40%. On this clonotype itself: Antigen unknown.

V usage is TRBV29-1 and J usage is TRBJ2-5; a possible D gene is TRBD1 (6 bases). The clonotype comes from an elderly man in good health. The specimen sequenced was blood. CDR3 sequence reads: CSLGQTQETQYF. CDR3 nucleotide sequence: TGCAGCCTTGGACAGACCCAAGAGACCCAGTACTTC.